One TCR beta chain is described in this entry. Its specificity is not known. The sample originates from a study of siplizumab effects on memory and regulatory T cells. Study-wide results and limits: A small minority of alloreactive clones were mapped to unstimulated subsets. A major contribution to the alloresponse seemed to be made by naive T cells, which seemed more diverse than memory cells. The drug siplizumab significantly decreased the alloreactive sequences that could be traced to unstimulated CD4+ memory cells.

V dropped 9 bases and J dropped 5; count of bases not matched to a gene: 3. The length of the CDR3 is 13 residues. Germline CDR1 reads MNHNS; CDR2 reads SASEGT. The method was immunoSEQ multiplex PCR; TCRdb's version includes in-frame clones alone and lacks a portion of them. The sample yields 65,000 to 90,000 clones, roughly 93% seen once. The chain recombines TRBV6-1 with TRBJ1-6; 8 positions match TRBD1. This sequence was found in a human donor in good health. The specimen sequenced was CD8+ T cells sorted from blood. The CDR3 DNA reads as TGTGCCAGTATGGACAGGGATAATTCACCCCTCCACTTT. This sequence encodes CASMDRDNSPLHF.